The rows below give T cell receptor beta chains drawn from one sample of a study of T cells in narcolepsy. Here immunoSEQ multiplex PCR was the method, and the copy in TCRdb shows in-frame clones only, minus some. The sample yields some 35,000 clones, around 83% seen once. The sequenced sample consisted of CD45RA- memory CD4+ T cells from PBMCs. These receptors were obtained from a human donor with narcolepsy. The CDR3 runs from the conserved cysteine through the conserved F or W. The order of the fields is V gene, clone size, D gene, J gene, CDR3 length, CDR3 protein, CDR3 DNA. The D gene is left open where the match is weak. Not every row has a clone size; where given, it reads once, few, many or a size class.

TRBV28	.	.	TRBJ1-1	13	CASSAGTPHEAFF	TGTGCCAGCAGTGCCGGGACACCTCATGAAGCTTTCTTT
TRBV2	.	.	TRBJ2-2	13	CASSYTSTGELFF	TGTGCCAGCTCATACACAAGCACCGGGGAGCTGTTTTTT
TRBV9	once	.	TRBJ2-3	18	CASSAGVGGGPHTDTQYF	TGTGCCAGCAGCGCAGGGGTAGGAGGGGGCCCCCACACAGATACGCAGTATTTT
TRBV14	.	TRBD2	TRBJ2-5	16	CASSQMTGGPRETQYF	TGTGCCAGCAGCCAAATGACGGGGGGGCCTCGGGAGACCCAGTACTTC
TRBV19	.	TRBD1	TRBJ1-5	15	CASRTGQGGVQPQHF	TGTGCCAGTAGGACGGGACAGGGTGGGGTTCAGCCCCAGCATTTT
TRBV19	.	.	TRBJ1-1	16	CASSILGANWDTEAFF	TGTGCCAGTAGTATTTTGGGGGCGAACTGGGACACTGAAGCTTTCTTT
TRBV6-5	.	.	TRBJ2-5	13	CASSWARTETQYF	TGTGCCAGCAGTTGGGCCCGTACCGAGACCCAGTACTTC
TRBV5-1	.	.	TRBJ1-1	15	CATGKTGLSNTEAFF	TGCGCCACCGGTAAGACGGGACTTTCGAACACTGAAGCTTTCTTT
TRBV6-4	.	.	TRBJ1-2	13	CASRDEDGYGYTF	TGTGCCAGCAGGGATGAAGACGGCTATGGCTACACCTTC
TRBV13	.	.	TRBJ2-6	14	CATLPVTGANVLTF	TGTGCCACCCTCCCAGTAACTGGGGCCAACGTCCTGACTTTC
TRBV25-1	.	.	TRBJ1-2	12	CASIGQGYGYTF	TGTGCCAGCATAGGGCAGGGCTATGGCTACACCTTC
TRBV6-5	.	TRBD1	TRBJ1-2	15	CASSVRDRNRGGYTF	TGTGCCAGCAGTGTCCGGGACAGAAATCGAGGGGGCTACACCTTC
TRBV30	.	TRBD1	TRBJ2-7	15	CAWIRTGQGAYEQYF	TGTGCCTGGATAAGAACCGGACAGGGCGCCTACGAGCAGTACTTC
TRBV5-6	.	TRBD1	TRBJ2-7	15	CASSRLLGQGDEQYF	TGTGCCAGCAGCCGTCTCCTGGGACAGGGAGACGAGCAGTACTTC
TRBV7-3	.	.	TRBJ2-5	17	CASSLALSVGIPETQYF	TGTGCCAGCAGCTTAGCTTTGTCGGTCGGGATCCCAGAGACCCAGTACTTC
TRBV11-2	.	TRBD1	TRBJ2-7	15	CASSPQDRDIDEQYF	TGTGCCAGCAGCCCGCAAGACAGGGATATCGACGAGCAGTACTTC
TRBV30	.	TRBD2	TRBJ2-3	13	CAWSGAGGDTQYF	TGTGCCTGGAGTGGAGCGGGAGGCGATACGCAGTATTTT
TRBV18	few	.	TRBJ1-1	13	CASSEDGDTEAFF	TGTGCCAGCTCTGAAGACGGCGACACTGAAGCTTTCTTT
TRBV19	.	.	TRBJ1-1	14	CASSIWATTPEAFF	TGTGCCAGTAGTATTTGGGCCACGACCCCTGAAGCTTTCTTT
TRBV6-8	once	.	TRBJ1-2	15	CASSYSRRPDYGYTF	TGTGCCAGCAGTTACTCGAGGCGGCCAGACTATGGCTACACCTTC
TRBV5-6	.	.	TRBJ1-2	14	CASSSMSGHDGYTF	TGTGCCAGCAGCTCAATGTCGGGACATGATGGCTACACCTTC
TRBV11-2	.	TRBD2	TRBJ2-1	15	CASSFSGLPYNEQFF	TGTGCCAGCAGCTTTAGCGGGCTTCCCTACAATGAGCAGTTCTTC
TRBV2	.	TRBD1	TRBJ2-7	14	CASSRDRGRQEQYF	TGTGCCAGCAGTAGGGACAGGGGGCGTCAAGAGCAGTACTTC
TRBV16	.	.	TRBJ1-5	16	CASSQSTPGVRQPQHF	TGTGCCAGCAGCCAATCTACCCCAGGGGTGCGTCAGCCCCAGCATTTT
TRBV7-2	few	.	TRBJ2-5	13	CASSYDPQETQYF	TGTGCCAGCAGTTACGATCCGCAGGAGACCCAGTACTTC
TRBV30	once	TRBD2	TRBJ2-3	16	CAWSYYRLASTDTQYF	TGTGCCTGGAGTTATTATAGACTAGCGAGCACAGATACGCAGTATTTT
TRBV11-2	.	.	TRBJ2-7	14	CASSLVVGAYEQYF	TGTGCCAGCAGCTTAGTTGTGGGGGCCTACGAGCAGTACTTC
TRBV7-2	.	TRBD1	TRBJ1-1	16	CASSGRDRSPRVVAFF	TGTGCCAGCAGCGGCCGGGACAGATCACCGCGGGTAGTAGCTTTCTTT
TRBV11-2	.	TRBD2	TRBJ2-7	16	CASSPSSGGEFYEQYF	TGTGCCAGCAGCCCGAGCAGCGGGGGCGAATTTTACGAGCAGTACTTC
TRBV5-1	.	.	TRBJ1-1	15	CASSPWGDMNTEAFF	TGCGCCAGCAGCCCCTGGGGAGATATGAACACTGAAGCTTTCTTT
TRBV11-3	.	.	TRBJ2-3	14	CASSRDPSTDTQYF	TGTGCCAGCAGCCGGGACCCTAGCACAGATACGCAGTATTTT
TRBV2	.	TRBD1	TRBJ2-7	13	CASGRDRDYEQYF	TGTGCCAGCGGAAGGGACAGGGATTACGAGCAGTACTTC
TRBV9	once	TRBD1	TRBJ2-2	16	CASSARGQGMTGELFF	TGTGCCAGCAGCGCGAGGGGACAGGGAATGACCGGGGAGCTGTTTTTT
TRBV27	.	.	TRBJ2-3	15	CASRLYGPPSDTQYF	TGTGCCAGCAGACTCTATGGACCCCCCTCGGATACGCAGTATTTT
TRBV19	.	.	TRBJ1-2	12	CASNNLNYGYTF	TGTGCCAGTAACAACCTAAACTATGGCTACACCTTC
TRBV6-5	.	TRBD1	TRBJ2-1	15	CASSLGQVSYNEQFF	TGTGCCAGCAGTTTGGGACAGGTATCCTACAATGAGCAGTTCTTC
TRBV28	.	.	TRBJ1-1	15	CASSLVGSGNTEAFF	TGTGCCAGCAGTTTAGTTGGTTCGGGTAACACTGAAGCTTTCTTT
TRBV11-2	.	TRBD2	TRBJ2-3	16	CASSYTGGKSTDTQYF	TGTGCCAGCAGTTACACGGGGGGGAAAAGTACAGATACGCAGTATTTT
TRBV6-5	.	.	TRBJ1-1	15	CASSYNGAALTEAFF	TGTGCCAGCAGTTACAATGGTGCGGCACTCACTGAAGCTTTCTTT
TRBV5-4	.	TRBD1	TRBJ1-2	13	CASSFQGAPGYTF	TGTGCCAGCAGCTTCCAGGGGGCGCCCGGCTACACCTTC
TRBV5-1	.	.	TRBJ1-1	13	CASSQQPNTEAFF	TGCGCCAGCAGCCAACAGCCAAACACTGAAGCTTTCTTT
TRBV6-1	.	.	TRBJ1-2	13	CASSRDPADGYTF	TGTGCCAGCAGCCGGGACCCGGCGGATGGCTACACCTTC
TRBV7-8	.	.	TRBJ1-2	14	CASSLGKTNYGYTF	TGTGCCAGCAGCTTAGGCAAAACTAACTATGGCTACACCTTC
TRBV5-6	.	.	TRBJ1-1	14	CASSSTYRNTEAFF	TGTGCCAGCAGCTCTACTTACCGGAACACTGAAGCTTTCTTT
TRBV18	.	.	TRBJ1-5	14	CASSPPGGGQPQHF	TGTGCCAGCTCACCCCCCGGAGGGGGGCAGCCCCAGCATTTT
TRBV6-1	few	TRBD2	TRBJ2-1	14	CASSTGGPGGEQFF	TGTGCCAGCAGTACGGGAGGGCCGGGAGGTGAGCAGTTCTTC
TRBV5-6	few	.	TRBJ2-1	12	CASSLAGPEQFF	TGTGCCAGCAGCTTGGCAGGACCTGAGCAGTTCTTC
TRBV30	.	.	TRBJ1-2	12	CAWSVSGNGCTF	TGTGCCTGGAGTGTGAGTGGAAATGGCTGCACCTTC
TRBV11-3	.	TRBD2	TRBJ2-1	15	CASSLAGVQGNEQFF	TGTGCCAGCAGTTTAGCGGGAGTTCAGGGGAATGAGCAGTTCTTC
TRBV2	.	TRBD2	TRBJ2-3	14	CASASGSGTDTQYF	TGTGCCAGCGCAAGCGGGAGTGGTACAGATACGCAGTATTTT
TRBV7-2	.	.	TRBJ2-3	11	CASSLLSTQYF	TGTGCCAGCAGCTTACTTAGTACGCAGTATTTT
TRBV10-3	.	.	TRBJ1-2	15	CASRRVLNSNYGYTF	TGTGCCTCCCGTCGGGTTTTAAACTCTAACTATGGCTACACCTTC
TRBV2	few	TRBD1	TRBJ1-6	14	CASRLDRGNSPLHF	TGTGCCAGCAGGCTGGACAGGGGCAATTCACCCCTCCACTTT
TRBV7-2	.	.	TRBJ2-3	12	CASSLPLDTQYF	TGTGCCAGCAGCTTACCCCTAGATACGCAGTATTTT
TRBV6-6	.	.	TRBJ1-1	14	CATAEGGGDAEAFF	TGTGCCACCGCGGAGGGGGGAGGAGACGCTGAAGCTTTCTTT